There are a few counts of the clone carrying this T cell receptor beta chain. Its specificity is unknown. Every bit of the isolated RNA underwent reverse transcription, so sequencing read expressed TCRB transcripts. Assay: immunoSEQ multiplex PCR; the TCRdb copy retains only in-frame clones and omits some. The sample has 300,000 to 400,000 clones, 8% seen once. These data belong to a study of beta chain features in type 1 diabetes. Turning to the study itself: There were 107,917,701 sorted cells examined across all samples.

All of the sorted populations showed purity greater than 95%. General observations from the study: When VDJ junctions were examined, type 1 diabetes patients showed fewer insertions and more deletions. It was not settled here whether HLA type affects TCRB rearrangement.

This CDR3 has 18 residues. Unmatched junction bases numbered 14, after V lost 2 bases and J lost 3 bases. The sequenced material came from central memory CD4+ T cells from blood. The TCR was taken from a young woman in good health. V is TRBV6-7 and J is TRBJ2-7, with 9 bases identical to TRBD1. TRBV6-7 is classed as an ORF, of uncertain function. CDR3 region: CASSYRDRVRIMYYEQYF. The CDR3 nucleotides read TGTGCCAGCAGTTACCGGGACAGGGTCCGTATCATGTACTACGAGCAGTACTTC.